Below are 20 T cell receptor beta chains sequenced from a single sample in a study of Graves' ophthalmopathy and Graves' hyperthyroidism. RNA transcripts served as template for amplifying TCR beta CDR3 sequences. The workflow started with a first-round RT-PCR run with HTBI primers and then moved on to a second-round multiplex PCR. TCRdb reprocessed the multiplex PCR reads with MiXCR, giving one entry per CDR3 protein. The data show fewer than 600,000 distinct CDR3 sequences, with roughly an eighth seen just once and 8% to 10% held by the top ten. Sequencing used blood. These receptor sequences come from a woman aged 25 to 39 with Graves' ophthalmopathy.

This chain joins TRBV6-2 or TRBV6-3 and TRBJ1-5, with a tentative D call TRBD1 (5 bases). Germline V gene lookup returns CDR1 MNHEY and CDR2 SVGEGT. V lost 6 bases, J lost 7 bases, and 16 bases lay in between. The CDR3 runs 14 residues. The CDR3 protein is CASSPAGGTQPQHF. CDR3 sequence (DNA): TGTGCCAGCAGCCCCGCGGGGGGAACGCAGCCCCAGCATTTT.

This clonotype was counted a few times. The chain joins TRBV5-1 to TRBJ2-7; 10 bases are shared with TRBD1. V lost 2 bases to trimming and J lost 6 bases; unmatched junction nucleotides: 14. Per the germline V gene, CDR1 is SGHRS and CDR2 is YFSETQ. The CDR3 has 17 residues. The CDR3 coding sequence is TGCGCCAGCAGCTTCGACCCGACAGGGGGCCTCCTAGCCGAGCAGTACTTC. Translating it yields CASSFDPTGGLLAEQYF. The full variable domain, its missing parts supplied by reference TRBV5-1 and TRBJ2-7, is KAGVTQTPRYLIKTRGQQVTLSCSPISGHRSVSWYQQTPGQGLQFLFEYFSETQRNKGNFPGRFSGRQFSNSRSEMNVSTLELGDSALYLCASSFDPTGGLLAEQYFGPGTRLTVT.

The table lists this clonotype with many counts. V gene TRBV29-1 combines with J gene TRBJ1-2, with TRBD1 matching 7 bases. Per germline, CDR1 SQVTM and CDR2 ANQGSEA. V gave up 1 base and J gave up 4 bases; unmatched junction bases: 27. The CDR3 is 21 residues long. The CDR3 DNA sequence: TGCAGCGTTGAAGTAGGACAGGCCCTGGGAATTTTCCGGATTGGATCCTATGGCTACACCTTC. Protein sequence: CSVEVGQALGIFRIGSYGYTF. Variable domain in full (rest from reference TRBV29-1 and TRBJ1-2): SAVISQKPSRDICQRGTSLTIQCQVDSQVTMMFWYRQQPGQSLTLIATANQGSEATYESGFVIDKFPISRPNLTFSTLTVSNMSPEDSSIYLCSVEVGQALGIFRIGSYGYTFGSGTRLTVV.

V usage is TRBV13 and J usage is TRBJ1-2; TRBD1 matches at 7 bases. The CDR3 is 15 amino acids. V was pared by 5 bases and J by 8 bases, with 14 bases of the junction left unmatched. Germline CDR1 is PRHDT and CDR2 is FYEKMQ (reference sequence). This chain's CDR3 is CASSKRDRDLWGYTF. CDR3 nucleotide sequence: TGTGCCAGCAGCAAGAGGGACAGAGACCTATGGGGCTACACCTTC.

This clonotype has ten or more counts. DNA of the CDR3: TGTGCCATCAGTGTAGACAGGCTAAATGAAGCTTTCTTT. It translates to CAISVDRLNEAFF. The V gene is TRBV10-3, the J gene TRBJ1-1, with a tentative D call TRBD1 (6 bases). V was shortened by 4 bases and J by 7 bases, with 13 bases between the two germline ends. CDR3 size: 13 residues. Germline V lookup: CDR1 ENHRY, CDR2 SYGVKD.

This clonotype was found many times. The chain has TRBV6-1 and TRBJ1-1; D ambiguous. Looked up from germline, CDR1 is MNHNS and CDR2 is SASEGT. Trimming took 7 bases from V and 3 from J, leaving 12 bases between them. The CDR3 totals 13 residues. DNA of the CDR3: TGTGCCAGCACCGAACAAGGTTACACTGAAGCTTTCTTT. Translated: CASTEQGYTEAFF.

The table lists this clonotype with many counts. Sequence at one end of the junction differs from germline and may be a read error. The gene calls are TRBV27 and TRBJ1-1; D may be TRBD1 (5 bases). This CDR3 is 13 amino acids long. CDR1 is MNHEY and CDR2 is SMNVEV in the germline V gene (reference sequence). The CDR3 nucleotides read TGTGCCAGCGGGACGGGACCTGTGGTTGAAGCTTCCTTT. Its translation: CASGTGPVVEASF.

This clonotype has at least ten counts. The rearrangement uses TRBV19 and TRBJ1-2, with a tentative D call TRBD1 (5 bases). The CDR3 extends over 13 amino acids. Germline V gives CDR1 LNHDA, CDR2 SQIVND (reference sequence). Trimming removed 11 bases from V and 6 bases from J, with 19 bases in between. CDR3 bases: TGTGCCGTTAAAGGAAAGGGACCCCATGGCTACACCTTC. Residues: CAVKGKGPHGYTF.

V gene TRBV10-2 combines with J gene TRBJ2-5; 10 nucleotides align to TRBD2. In germline, CDR1 is WSHSY, CDR2 SAAADI. This CDR3 is built from 18 residues. V shed 2 bases and J 5 bases; nucleotides not matched to a gene: 14. The CDR3 bases are TGCGCCAGCAGTGAGCCATTTGGTAGCGGGGGGTTTTTGGAGACCCAGTACTTC. This sequence encodes CASSEPFGSGGFLETQYF.

This sequence joins TRBV2 and TRBJ2-5; 7 nucleotides agree with TRBD2. Germline V gene data show CDR1 as SNHLY and CDR2 as FYNNEI. V trimming: 6 bases; J trimming: 0 bases; junction bases outside the gene matches: 1. The CDR3 spans 13 residues. CDR3 in amino acids: CASSGGNQETQYF. DNA of the CDR3: TGTGCCAGCAGCGGGGGGAACCAAGAGACCCAGTACTTC.

The rearrangement joins TRBV5-1 to TRBJ2-7; no definite D call. Trimming shortened V by 4 bases and J by 1 base, and 12 bases separated the two germline ends. Looked up from germline, CDR1 is SGHRS and CDR2 is YFSETQ. The CDR3 extends over 14 amino acids. CDR3 region: CASSRQSVSYEQYF. Here the CDR3 DNA reads TGCGCCAGCAGCCGACAATCCGTTTCCTACGAGCAGTACTTC.

This clonotype was recorded many times. The V call is TRBV11-2, the J call TRBJ1-1; D not certain. The V end lost 0 bases, the J end lost 6 bases, and 11 bases lay between the germline ends. The V gene's germline CDR1 is SGHAT and CDR2 FQNNGV. The CDR3 sequence is 14 residues long. As DNA, the CDR3 is TGTGCCAGCAGCTTAGATGACGACTGGCCTGAAGCTTTCTTT. Protein: CASSLDDDWPEAFF.

Details on this clonotype: A much larger clone differs by one base, so this may be a read error. The chain combines TRBV11-2 with TRBJ2-5; TRBD1 agrees at 8 bases. Germline assignment: CDR1 SGHAT and CDR2 FQNNGV. The CDR3 runs 13 residues. Germline trimming cut 4 bases from V and 7 bases from J; bases unmatched to any gene: 5. In DNA, the CDR3 is TGTGCCAGCAGCTCGACAGGGGACGGGACCCAGTACTTC. Protein: CASSSTGDGTQYF.

In this sample, this clonotype turned up many times. This sequence joins TRBV6-5 and TRBJ2-2; 8 nucleotides line up with TRBD2. The germline CDR1 and CDR2 sequences are MNHEY and SVGAGI. V lost 0 bases and J lost 1; bases outside the gene matches: 1. CDR3 length: 16 residues. The CDR3 DNA sequence: TGTGCCAGCAGTTACTCTAGCGGGATGAACACCGGGGAGCTGTTTTTT. Translating gives CASSYSSGMNTGELFF.

This clonotype was counted at least ten times. The chain recombines TRBV28 with TRBJ2-7; 7 nucleotides match TRBD2. V was pared by 6 bases and J by 3 bases, with 2 bases of the junction left unmatched. Germline values: CDR1 MDHEN, CDR2 SYDVKM. The CDR3 has 12 amino acids. The CDR3 sequence is CASSRGVYEQYF. The CDR3 region has the DNA TGTGCCAGCAGCCGGGGGGTCTACGAGCAGTACTTC.

The rearrangement joins TRBV19 to TRBJ2-2; weak D call: TRBD2 (5 bases). V gave up 4 bases and J gave up 1 base, with 13 bases separating them. The CDR3 runs 16 residues. Germline assignment: CDR1 LNHDA and CDR2 SQIVND (reference sequence). Here the CDR3 DNA reads TGTGCCAGTAGTAGCGGACTCGGGTGGAACACCGGGGAGCTGTTTTTT. Protein: CASSSGLGWNTGELFF. The full variable domain, completed using reference TRBV19 and TRBJ2-2, is DGGITQSPKYLFRKEGQNVTLSCEQNLNHDAMYWYRQDPGQGLRLIYYSQIVNDFQKGDIAEGYSVSREKKESFPLTVTSAQKNPTAFYLCASSSGLGWNTGELFFGEGSRLTVL.

This clonotype was observed at least ten times. J is TRBJ1-1 and V is TRBV2; the D is unclear. Germline CDR1 is SNHLY and CDR2 is FYNNEI. Trimming shortened V by 6 bases and J by 1 base, and 12 bases separated the two germline ends. CDR3 length: 14 amino acids. CDR3 in amino acids: CASREGFWNTEAFF. In nucleotides, the CDR3 is TGTGCCAGCAGGGAGGGTTTTTGGAACACTGAAGCTTTCTTT.

This clonotype has at least ten counts. The gene calls are TRBV6-1 and TRBJ1-6; tentatively, D is TRBD1 (5 bases). Germline CDR1 reads MNHNS; CDR2 reads SASEGT. Trimming pared 6 bases from V and 2 bases from J, leaving 14 bases between. This CDR3 region has 16 residues. CDR3 residues: CASRGAPGAYNSPLHF. For the CDR3, the DNA is TGTGCCAGCAGAGGGGCCCCGGGAGCCTATAATTCACCCCTCCACTTT.

This clonotype was observed many times. This rearrangement joins TRBV3-1 to TRBJ2-7, with 8 positions matching TRBD2. This CDR3 has 14 amino acids. V lost 7 bases, J lost 2 bases, and 7 bases stayed unmatched. Germline CDR1 is LGHDT and CDR2 is YNNKEL (reference sequence). CDR3 nucleotide sequence: TGTGCCAGCAAAGGAGCGGGAGTCGCCTACGAGCAGTACTTC. Protein product: CASKGAGVAYEQYF.

This clonotype was seen repeatedly, ten times or more. The chain is built from TRBV12-3 or TRBV12-4 and TRBJ2-7; tentatively, D is TRBD1 (6 bases). There are 13 residues in the CDR3. Trimming stripped 6 bases from V and 7 bases from J, with 16 bases between. Here the CDR3 reads CASRSQGVGEQYF. The CDR3 DNA reads as TGTGCCAGCAGGTCACAGGGAGTTGGTGAGCAGTACTTC.